The TCR beta chain under discussion was sequenced for a study of glioma-infiltrating T cells. Using RNA template, CDR3s of TCR alpha and beta were amplified with iRepertoire arm-PCR. Each CDR3 protein is one row after TCRdb ran MiXCR on the multiplex PCR reads. Counted here are approximately 88,000 distinct CDR3 sequences, around a quarter occurring once; the ten biggest clones make up 5.5% to 7.5%. V dropped 4 bases and J dropped 2 bases, with 16 bases sitting between them. Germline lookup yields CDR1 SGDLS and CDR2 YYNGEE. The CDR3 is 15 residues long. This clonotype was picked up a small number of times.

The sequence was collected from a human donor with low-grade glioma or glioblastoma, undergoing nonglioma brain surgery, or in good health (not recorded which). The chain combines TRBV9 with TRBJ2-7; tentative D call: TRBD1 (7 bases). The specimen was glioma tissue, nonneoplastic brain tissue, or PBMCs (not recorded which). The CDR3 here is CASSQGGATTYEQYF. The CDR3 region has the DNA TGTGCCAGCAGCCAGGGGGGCGCTACCACCTACGAGCAGTACTTC.